These T cell receptor beta chains were read from a single sample in a study of cytotoxic CD8 clonotypes in ibrutinib-treated CLL. The method was immunoSEQ multiplex PCR; TCRdb's version includes in-frame clones alone and lacks a portion of them. The table lists approximately 330,000 clones, around four fifths of them singletons, with over 5% in the top ten. The source was PBMCs, collected before ibrutinib treatment. The receptors shown here come from a human donor with chronic lymphocytic leukemia. CDR3s include the opening cysteine and the closing phenylalanine or tryptophan. The order of the fields is clone size, J gene, CDR3 length, V gene, D gene, CDR3 protein, CDR3 DNA. D genes are given only for firm matches. A row's size may be missing; if present it is once, few, many or a size class.

size: .
J: TRBJ1-1
length: 15
V: TRBV5-1
D: TRBD1
CDR3: CASSRTGGADTEAFF
DNA: TGCGCCAGCAGCAGGACAGGGGGCGCGGACACTGAAGCTTTCTTT

size: .
J: TRBJ2-1
length: 14
V: TRBV27
D: .
CDR3: CASSFLAEINEQFF
DNA: TGTGCCAGCAGTTTTCTGGCGGAAATCAATGAGCAGTTCTTC

size: few
J: TRBJ2-3
length: 15
V: TRBV5-4
D: TRBD2
CDR3: CASSLVGLAPDTQYF
DNA: TGTGCCAGCAGCTTGGTTGGACTAGCGCCCGATACGCAGTATTTT

size: .
J: TRBJ2-1
length: 15
V: TRBV12-2
D: .
CDR3: CASRLGGLAAPGFFF
DNA: TGTGCAAGTCGCTTAGGGGGACTAGCGGCTCCCGGCTTCTTCTTC

size: .
J: TRBJ1-4
length: 16
V: TRBV7-9
D: TRBD1
CDR3: CASSPKRTGSNEKLFF
DNA: TGTGCCAGCAGCCCAAAGCGGACAGGGAGTAATGAAAAACTGTTTTTT

size: .
J: TRBJ2-2
length: 14
V: TRBV5-1
D: .
CDR3: CASSLGAYTGELFF
DNA: TGCGCCAGCAGCTTGGGGGCCTACACCGGGGAGCTGTTTTTT

size: .
J: TRBJ1-1
length: 16
V: TRBV27
D: TRBD1
CDR3: CASSLGTGGLNTEAFF
DNA: TGTGCCAGCAGTTTAGGGACAGGGGGTTTGAACACTGAAGCTTTCTTT

size: .
J: TRBJ2-2
length: 14
V: TRBV9
D: .
CDR3: CASSVGQNTGELFF
DNA: TGTGCCAGCAGCGTAGGGCAGAACACCGGGGAGCTGTTTTTT

size: .
J: TRBJ2-5
length: 11
V: TRBV20-1
D: .
CDR3: CSARQQETQYF
DNA: TGCAGTGCTAGACAGCAAGAGACCCAGTACTTC

size: .
J: TRBJ1-5
length: 18
V: TRBV21-1
D: .
CDR3: CASSRGSDRGDGNQPQHF
DNA: TGTGCCAGCAGCCGCGGGAGTGACAGGGGGGACGGCAATCAGCCCCAGCATTTT

size: .
J: TRBJ2-7
length: 15
V: TRBV28
D: .
CDR3: CASSPSGAPSYEQYF
DNA: TGTGCCAGCAGTCCCTCTGGGGCTCCTTCCTACGAGCAGTACTTC

size: .
J: TRBJ2-7
length: 14
V: TRBV18
D: .
CDR3: CASSPGMQPYEQYF
DNA: TGTGCCAGCTCACCAGGTATGCAGCCCTACGAGCAGTACTTC

size: .
J: TRBJ2-7
length: 16
V: TRBV5-1
D: .
CDR3: CASSFNGQMKIYEQYF
DNA: TGCGCCAGCAGCTTCAACGGACAGATGAAAATCTACGAGCAGTACTTC

size: .
J: TRBJ2-1
length: 15
V: TRBV5-6
D: TRBD2
CDR3: CASTQLAGLYNEQFF
DNA: TGTGCCAGCACTCAACTAGCGGGCCTATACAATGAGCAGTTCTTC

size: .
J: TRBJ2-5
length: 16
V: TRBV14
D: .
CDR3: CASSQELSTDQETQYF
DNA: TGTGCCAGCAGCCAAGAATTATCGACGGACCAAGAGACCCAGTACTTC

size: .
J: TRBJ2-4
length: 16
V: TRBV4-2
D: TRBD2
CDR3: CASSQDIGLAGPIQYF
DNA: TGTGCCAGCAGCCAAGATATCGGATTAGCGGGACCTATTCAGTACTTC

size: .
J: TRBJ1-1
length: 12
V: TRBV15
D: .
CDR3: CATSNRRYEAFF
DNA: TGTGCCACCAGCAACAGACGTTATGAAGCTTTCTTT

size: .
J: TRBJ1-2
length: 16
V: TRBV18
D: .
CDR3: CASSPLIFTGSDGYTF
DNA: TGTGCCAGCTCACCACTGATCTTCACAGGGAGCGATGGCTACACCTTC

size: .
J: TRBJ2-1
length: 16
V: TRBV18
D: .
CDR3: CASSPPGSTPRNEQFF
DNA: TGTGCCAGCTCACCACCGGGCAGTACCCCTCGCAATGAGCAGTTCTTC

size: .
J: TRBJ1-2
length: 16
V: TRBV27
D: TRBD1
CDR3: CASSSGQGPGGYGYTF
DNA: TGTGCCAGCAGTTCGGGACAGGGGCCTGGGGGCTATGGCTACACCTTC

size: .
J: TRBJ2-7
length: 12
V: TRBV11-2
D: .
CDR3: CASSFFAYEQYF
DNA: TGTGCCAGCAGCTTTTTCGCTTACGAGCAGTACTTC

size: .
J: TRBJ2-7
length: 15
V: TRBV9
D: TRBD1
CDR3: CASSPGQGAVYEQYF
DNA: TGTGCCAGCAGCCCAGGACAGGGGGCCGTCTACGAGCAGTACTTC

size: few
J: TRBJ2-7
length: 16
V: TRBV27
D: .
CDR3: CASSPSTGTNTWEQYF
DNA: TGTGCCAGCAGTCCCAGTACCGGGACAAACACCTGGGAGCAGTACTTC

size: .
J: TRBJ2-3
length: 13
V: TRBV11-3
D: .
CDR3: CASSLEGADTQYF
DNA: TGTGCCAGCAGCTTAGAGGGGGCAGATACGCAGTATTTT